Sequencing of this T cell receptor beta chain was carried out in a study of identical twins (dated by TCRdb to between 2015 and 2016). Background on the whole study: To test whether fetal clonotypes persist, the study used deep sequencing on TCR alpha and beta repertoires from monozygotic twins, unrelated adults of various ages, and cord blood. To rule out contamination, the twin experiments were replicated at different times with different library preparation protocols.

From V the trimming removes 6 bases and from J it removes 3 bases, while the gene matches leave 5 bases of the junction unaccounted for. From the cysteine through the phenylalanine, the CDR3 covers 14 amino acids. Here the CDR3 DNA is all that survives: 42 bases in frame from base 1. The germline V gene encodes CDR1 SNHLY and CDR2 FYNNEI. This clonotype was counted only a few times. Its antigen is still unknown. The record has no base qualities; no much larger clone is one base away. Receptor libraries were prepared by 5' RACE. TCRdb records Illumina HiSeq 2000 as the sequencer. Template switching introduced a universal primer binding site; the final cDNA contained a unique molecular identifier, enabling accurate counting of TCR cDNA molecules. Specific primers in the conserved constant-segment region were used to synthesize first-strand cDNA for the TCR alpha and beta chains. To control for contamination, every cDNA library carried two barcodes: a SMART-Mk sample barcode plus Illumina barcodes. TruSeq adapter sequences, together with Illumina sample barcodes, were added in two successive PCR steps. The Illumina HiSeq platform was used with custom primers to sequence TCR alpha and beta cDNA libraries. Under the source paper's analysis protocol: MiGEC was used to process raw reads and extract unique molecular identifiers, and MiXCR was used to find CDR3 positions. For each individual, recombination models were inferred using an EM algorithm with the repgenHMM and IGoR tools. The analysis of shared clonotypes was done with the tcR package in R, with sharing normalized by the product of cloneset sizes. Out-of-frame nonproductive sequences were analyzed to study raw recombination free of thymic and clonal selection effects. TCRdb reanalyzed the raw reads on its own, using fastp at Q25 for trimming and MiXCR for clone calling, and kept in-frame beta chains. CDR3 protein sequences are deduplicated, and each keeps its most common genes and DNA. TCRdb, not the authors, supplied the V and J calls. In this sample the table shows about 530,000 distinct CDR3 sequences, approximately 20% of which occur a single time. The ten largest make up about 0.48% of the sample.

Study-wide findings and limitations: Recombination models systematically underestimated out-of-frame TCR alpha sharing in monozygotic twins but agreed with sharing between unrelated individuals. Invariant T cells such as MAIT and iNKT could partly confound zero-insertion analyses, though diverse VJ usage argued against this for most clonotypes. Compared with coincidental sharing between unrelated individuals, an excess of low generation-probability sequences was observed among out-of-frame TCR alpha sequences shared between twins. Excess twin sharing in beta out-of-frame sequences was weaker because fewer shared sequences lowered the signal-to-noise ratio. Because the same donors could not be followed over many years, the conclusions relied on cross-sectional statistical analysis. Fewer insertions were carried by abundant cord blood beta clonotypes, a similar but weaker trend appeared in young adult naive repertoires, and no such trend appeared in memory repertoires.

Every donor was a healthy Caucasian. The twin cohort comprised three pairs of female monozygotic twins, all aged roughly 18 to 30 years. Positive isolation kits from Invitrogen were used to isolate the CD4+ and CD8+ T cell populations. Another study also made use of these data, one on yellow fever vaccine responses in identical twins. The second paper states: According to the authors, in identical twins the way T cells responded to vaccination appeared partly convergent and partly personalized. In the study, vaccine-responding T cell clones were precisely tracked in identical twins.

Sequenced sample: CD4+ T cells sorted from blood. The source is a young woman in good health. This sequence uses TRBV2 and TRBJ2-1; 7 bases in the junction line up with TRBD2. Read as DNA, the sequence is TGTGCCAGCAGCCCGGGAGGCAACTACAATGAGCAGTTCTTC. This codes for CASSPGGNYNEQFF.